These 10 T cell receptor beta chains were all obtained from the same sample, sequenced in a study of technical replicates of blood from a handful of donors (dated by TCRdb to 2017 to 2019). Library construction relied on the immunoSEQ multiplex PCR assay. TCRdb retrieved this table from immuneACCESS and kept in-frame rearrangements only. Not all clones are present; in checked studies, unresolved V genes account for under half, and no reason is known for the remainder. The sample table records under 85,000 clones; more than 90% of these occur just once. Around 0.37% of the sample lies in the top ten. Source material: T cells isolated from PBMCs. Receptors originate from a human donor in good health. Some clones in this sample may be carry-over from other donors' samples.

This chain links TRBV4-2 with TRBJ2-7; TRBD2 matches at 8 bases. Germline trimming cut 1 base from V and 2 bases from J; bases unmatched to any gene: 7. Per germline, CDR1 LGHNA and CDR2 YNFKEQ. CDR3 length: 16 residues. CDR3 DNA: TGTGCCAGCAGCCAAGTATCCGGGAGGGCCCCCTACGAGCAGTACTTC. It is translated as CASSQVSGRAPYEQYF.

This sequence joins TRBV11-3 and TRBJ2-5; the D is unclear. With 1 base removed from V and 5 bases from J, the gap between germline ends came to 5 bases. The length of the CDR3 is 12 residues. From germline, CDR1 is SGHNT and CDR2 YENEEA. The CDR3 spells CASSLVTETQYF. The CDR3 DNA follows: TGTGCCAGCAGCTTAGTAACTGAGACCCAGTACTTC.

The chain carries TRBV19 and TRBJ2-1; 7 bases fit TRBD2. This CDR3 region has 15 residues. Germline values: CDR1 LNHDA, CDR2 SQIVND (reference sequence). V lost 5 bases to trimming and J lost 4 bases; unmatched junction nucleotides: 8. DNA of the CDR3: TGTGCCAGTAGTTTGGCGGGAGCGTCGTACAATGAGCAGTTCTTC. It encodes CASSLAGASYNEQFF.

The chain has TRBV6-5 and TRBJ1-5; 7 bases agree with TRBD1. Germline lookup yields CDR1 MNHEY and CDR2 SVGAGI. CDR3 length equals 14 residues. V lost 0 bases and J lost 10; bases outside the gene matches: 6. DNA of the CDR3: TGTGCCAGCAGTTACTCAGGACAGGCTCGACCCCAGCATTTT. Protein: CASSYSGQARPQHF.

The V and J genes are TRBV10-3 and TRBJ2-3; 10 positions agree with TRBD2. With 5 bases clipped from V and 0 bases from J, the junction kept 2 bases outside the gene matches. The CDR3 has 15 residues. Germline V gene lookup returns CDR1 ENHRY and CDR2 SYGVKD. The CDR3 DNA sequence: TGTGCCATCAGTAAGGGACTAGCGAGCACAGATACGCAGTATTTT. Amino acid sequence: CAISKGLASTDTQYF.

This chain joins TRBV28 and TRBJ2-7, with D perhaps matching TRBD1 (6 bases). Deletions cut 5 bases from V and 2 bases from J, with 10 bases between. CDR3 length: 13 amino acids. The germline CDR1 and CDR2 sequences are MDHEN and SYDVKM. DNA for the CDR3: TGTGCCAGCAGTCGACAGGTCCCCTACGAGCAGTACTTC. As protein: CASSRQVPYEQYF.

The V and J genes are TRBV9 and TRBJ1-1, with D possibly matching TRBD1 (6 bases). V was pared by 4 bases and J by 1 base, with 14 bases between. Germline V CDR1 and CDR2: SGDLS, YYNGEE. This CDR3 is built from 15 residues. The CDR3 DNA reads TGTGCCAGCAGCCCAACCGACAGGACGAACACTGAAGCTTTCTTT. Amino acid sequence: CASSPTDRTNTEAFF.

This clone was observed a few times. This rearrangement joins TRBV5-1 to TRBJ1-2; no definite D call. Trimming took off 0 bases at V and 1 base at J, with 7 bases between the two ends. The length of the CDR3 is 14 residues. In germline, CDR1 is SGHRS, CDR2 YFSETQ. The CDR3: CASSLGRGNYGYTF. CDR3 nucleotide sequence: TGCGCCAGCAGCTTGGGGAGAGGTAACTATGGCTACACCTTC.

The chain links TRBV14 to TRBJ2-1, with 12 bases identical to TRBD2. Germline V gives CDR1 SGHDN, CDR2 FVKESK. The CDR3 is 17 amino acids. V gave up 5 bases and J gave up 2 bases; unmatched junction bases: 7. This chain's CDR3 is CASSTTSGRGAYNEQFF. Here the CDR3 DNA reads TGTGCCAGCAGCACGACTAGCGGGAGAGGGGCCTACAATGAGCAGTTCTTC.

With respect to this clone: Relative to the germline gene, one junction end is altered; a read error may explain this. In DNA form, the CDR3 reads TGTGCTAGCAGCTTAGGACGGGAGATCTACAATGAGCAGTTCTTC. Its protein is CASSLGREIYNEQFF. The rearrangement uses TRBV7-7 and TRBJ2-1, with D possibly TRBD2 on 6 matching bases. Germline assignment: CDR1 SSHAT and CDR2 FNYEAQ (reference sequence). This CDR3 has 15 residues.